This passage covers 24 T cell receptor beta chains from one sample sequenced in a study of blood T cell repertoires in COVID-19. Clones were read by immunoSEQ multiplex PCR, and TCRdb kept only the in-frame ones, dropping some. The top ten clones hold around 1% of a sample with approximately 210,000 clones, around 81% of them seen once. The sequencing sample was made of peripheral blood. These receptors were collected from a man in his sixties with COVID-19, enrolled during active disease.

Here the CDR3 DNA reads TGTGCCAGCAGCCGGGAGGCAGGATCCTTCAACTATGGCTACACCTTC. Translating gives CASSREAGSFNYGYTF. The chain carries TRBV5-6 and TRBJ1-2; D remains unclear. The CDR3 length is 16 residues. Trimming stripped 4 bases from V and 2 bases from J, with 18 bases between. The germline V gene has CDR1 SGHDT and CDR2 YYEEEE.

The table lists this clone with a count of one. Here the CDR3 reads CASSPGGSARQETQYF. In DNA form, the CDR3 reads TGTGCCAGCAGCCCCGGGGGTAGCGCCCGTCAAGAGACCCAGTACTTC. V usage is TRBV3-1 (or the pseudogene TRBV3-2) and J usage is TRBJ2-5; TRBD2 might be the D (6 bases). Germline V CDR1 and CDR2: LGHDT, YNNKEL (reference sequence). This CDR3 is 16 amino acids long. Trimming pared 4 bases from V and 2 bases from J, leaving 17 bases between.

The chain employs TRBV5-4 and TRBJ1-2; D gene ambiguous. Germline CDR1 is SGHNT and CDR2 is YYREEE (reference sequence). The V end was cut by 0 bases, the J end by 6 bases, with 12 bases between. The CDR3 is 14 residues long. In nucleotides, the CDR3 is TGTGCCAGCAGCTTGGACAGCCCCAAAAATGGCTACACCTTC. Translated, it gives CASSLDSPKNGYTF.

This clone was seen a handful of times. V and J are TRBV30 and TRBJ1-6; TRBD1 aligns across 9 bases. V lost 0 bases, J lost 1 base, and 1 base stayed unmatched. The CDR3 is made up of 16 amino acids. Germline V gene sequence: CDR1 GTSNPN, CDR2 SVGIG (reference sequence). The CDR3 sequence: CAWSVQGASYNSPLHF. For the CDR3, the DNA is TGTGCCTGGAGTGTACAGGGGGCTTCCTATAATTCACCCCTCCACTTT.

V and J are TRBV2 and TRBJ2-1; D is possibly TRBD2 (6 bases). V was trimmed by 8 bases and J by 5 bases, leaving 16 bases between them. There are 14 residues in the CDR3. CDR1 and CDR2 from the germline V gene are SNHLY and FYNNEI. Here the CDR3 DNA reads TGTGCCAGCTCCTCGGGGGTAAGGGACAATGAGCAGTTCTTC. This sequence encodes CASSSGVRDNEQFF.

This clone was seen a handful of times. The chain carries TRBV7-9 and TRBJ1-1; 8 bases are a match to TRBD1. The trim removed 3 bases at V and 8 bases at J, leaving 2 bases unmatched. Germline V gene data show CDR1 as SEHNR and CDR2 as FQNEAQ (reference sequence). The CDR3 sequence is 12 residues long. This chain's CDR3 is CASSFRGLEAFF. The CDR3 region has the DNA TGTGCCAGCAGCTTCAGGGGGCTAGAAGCTTTCTTT.

CDR3 amino acids: CASSIEGRGGYTF. The CDR3 DNA is TGTGCCAGTAGTATTGAGGGGAGGGGTGGCTACACCTTC. The chain carries TRBV19 and TRBJ1-2; D is possibly TRBD1 (5 bases). V was clipped by 3 bases and J by 7 bases, with 12 bases between them. Looked up from germline, CDR1 is LNHDA and CDR2 is SQIVND (reference sequence). The CDR3 has 13 amino acids.

The V call is TRBV18, the J call TRBJ1-2; 8 positions match TRBD1. The V segment lost 4 bases and the J segment 4 bases; nucleotides outside the gene matches: 8. Germline CDR1 reads KGHSH; CDR2 reads LQKENI. CDR3 length: 15 amino acids. The CDR3 coding sequence is TGTGCCAGCTCACTCCCGACAGGGGAAATCTATGGCTACACCTTC. Translation gives CASSLPTGEIYGYTF.

The chain uses TRBV3-1 (or the pseudogene TRBV3-2) and TRBJ1-2, with a weak D call TRBD1 (5 bases). Trimming removed 0 bases at V and 2 bases at J, with 10 bases between. Germline-derived CDR1 and CDR2 are LGHDT and YNNKEL (reference sequence). The CDR3 spans 15 residues. Here the CDR3 DNA reads TGTGCCAGCAGCCAAGATCAAGGGGCGAACTATGGCTACACCTTC. Encoded protein: CASSQDQGANYGYTF.

This clone was seen only once. The chain employs TRBV7-9 and TRBJ2-1, with 10 bases matching TRBD1. After removal of 5 bases from V and 8 bases from J, the junction contained 6 bases not matched to a gene. The length of the CDR3 is 14 residues. CDR1 is SEHNR, CDR2 FQNEAQ, per germline (reference sequence). Here the CDR3 reads CASSPWTGGDEQFF. CDR3 sequence (DNA): TGTGCCAGCAGCCCTTGGACAGGGGGGGATGAGCAGTTCTTC.

The chain employs TRBV5-1 and TRBJ1-1; 8 bases are shared with TRBD1. The V and J ends lost 1 base and 3 bases, in that order; junction bases with no gene match: 8. The CDR3 has 16 amino acids. The germline CDR1 and CDR2 sequences are SGHRS and YFSETQ. CDR3 sequence (DNA): TGCGCCAGCAGCTTGAAAGGACAGGGCATTGACACTGAAGCTTTCTTT. It yields the protein CASSLKGQGIDTEAFF.

This chain joins TRBV19 and TRBJ1-1; TRBD1 might be the D (5 bases). Between the trimmed V and J ends, which lost 6 bases and 4 bases, there was a span of 15 bases. Germline-derived CDR1 and CDR2 are LNHDA and SQIVND (reference sequence). The CDR3 has 14 amino acids. DNA of the CDR3: TGTGCCAGTAGGACCATGGGGGGGAGCACTGAAGCTTTCTTT. It translates to CASRTMGGSTEAFF.

The rearrangement uses TRBV11-2 and TRBJ1-5; no firm D call. The CDR3 extends over 17 amino acids. Germline V gene lookup returns CDR1 SGHAT and CDR2 FQNNGV. Trimming took 1 base from V and 2 from J, leaving 15 bases between them. The CDR3 DNA follows: TGTGCCAGCAGCTTAGGCGAGGCGGCGGCAGGCAATCAGCCCCAGCATTTT. Translation: CASSLGEAAAGNQPQHF.

This chain links TRBV7-3 with TRBJ1-2; no firm D call. This CDR3 has 14 residues. Trimming left V 0 bases short and J 4 bases short, with 9 bases between. Germline V gene sequence: CDR1 SGHTA, CDR2 FQGTGA. CDR3 DNA sequence: TGTGCCAGCAGCTTAACGGGCAGTTTCTATGGCTACACCTTC. This encodes CASSLTGSFYGYTF.

CDR3 protein: CSGGTGANTEAFF. CDR3 nucleotide sequence: TGCAGCGGGGGGACAGGCGCGAACACTGAAGCTTTCTTT. This chain joins TRBV29-1 and TRBJ1-1; 8 nucleotides agree with TRBD1. The germline V gene has CDR1 SQVTM and CDR2 ANQGSEA. V shed 7 bases and J 1 base; nucleotides not matched to a gene: 5. The CDR3 sequence is 13 residues long.

The chain recombines TRBV28 with TRBJ2-2; the D gene is possibly TRBD2 (5 bases). CDR3 length: 16 amino acids. Trimming cost V 6 bases and J 6 bases, with 20 bases left between them. The germline CDR1 and CDR2 sequences are MDHEN and SYDVKM. The CDR3 DNA is TGTGCCAGCAGACCAGGAGGCCAATTAAGGGCCGGGGAGCTGTTTTTT. Its translation: CASRPGGQLRAGELFF. The full variable domain, completed using reference TRBV28 and TRBJ2-2, is DVKVTQSSRYLVKRTGEKVFLECVQDMDHENMFWYRQDPGLGLRLIYFSYDVKMKEKGDIPEGYSVSREKKERFSLILESASTNQTSMYLCASRPGGQLRAGELFFGEGSRLTVL.

V and J are TRBV30 and TRBJ2-7; 9 bases agree with TRBD1. The CDR3 covers 13 residues. From germline, CDR1 is GTSNPN and CDR2 SVGIG (reference sequence). V was clipped by 2 bases and J by 2 bases; unmatched bases: 1. The CDR3: CAWSRDRAYEQYF. The DNA of the CDR3 is TGTGCCTGGAGTCGGGACAGGGCCTACGAGCAGTACTTC.

V is TRBV7-2 and J is TRBJ1-5, with a weak D call TRBD1 (6 bases). Trimming took off 1 base at V and 1 base at J, with 14 bases between the two ends. Per the germline V gene, CDR1 is SGHTA and CDR2 is FQGNSA. This CDR3 comprises 17 residues. CDR3 loop: CASSLVVRGTSNQPQHF. CDR3 DNA sequence: TGTGCCAGCAGCTTAGTGGTCAGGGGTACAAGCAATCAGCCCCAGCATTTT.

The chain combines TRBV5-8 with TRBJ1-4, with a weak D call TRBD1 (6 bases). The length of the CDR3 is 15 residues. Deletions cut 2 bases from V and 8 bases from J, with 16 bases between. In germline, CDR1 is SGHTS, CDR2 YDEGEE. The CDR3 reads CASSFPGGHSEKLFF. For the CDR3, the DNA is TGTGCCAGCAGCTTCCCCGGGGGGCATTCCGAAAAACTGTTTTTT. The full variable domain, in which reference TRBV5-8 and TRBJ1-4 provide the parts outside the CDR3, is EAGVTQSPTHLIKTRGQQATLRCSPISGHTSVYWYQQALGLGLQFLLWYDEGEERNRGNFPPRFSGRQFPNYSSELNVNALELEDSALYLCASSFPGGHSEKLFFGSGTQLSVL.

This clone was counted a few times. This chain links TRBV3-1 (or the pseudogene TRBV3-2) with TRBJ1-6; possible D gene TRBD1, 6 bases. Germline loops: CDR1 LGHDT, CDR2 YNNKEL (reference sequence). Trimming took off 4 bases at V and 13 bases at J, with 17 bases between the two ends. CDR3 length: 14 amino acids. CDR3 DNA: TGTGCCAGCAGCCGCACCCAAACAGGGAAGCCCCTCCACTTT. As protein: CASSRTQTGKPLHF.

This clone was picked up a small number of times. This rearrangement joins TRBV30 to TRBJ1-3; no clear D gene. The germline V and J ends were trimmed by 2 bases and 0 bases, with 5 bases remaining between them. Germline-derived CDR1 and CDR2 are GTSNPN and SVGIG (reference sequence). The CDR3 is 13 amino acids. CDR3 DNA: TGTGCCTGGAGTACTGTCTCTGGAAACACCATATATTTT. Protein sequence: CAWSTVSGNTIYF.

This rearrangement joins TRBV5-1 to TRBJ2-7, with unresolved D. Germline V gene data show CDR1 as SGHRS and CDR2 as YFSETQ. V lost 0 bases and J 1 base, leaving 8 bases between the germline ends. This CDR3 has 14 amino acids. The CDR3 is CASSLAAQSYEQYF. CDR3 bases: TGCGCCAGCAGCTTGGCCGCACAATCCTACGAGCAGTACTTC.

V is TRBV6-7 and J is TRBJ1-5; no reliable D call. TRBV6-7 is flagged as an ORF with uncertain function. Deletions cut 7 bases from V and 7 bases from J, with 14 bases between. This CDR3 has 13 amino acids. The CDR3 loop reads CASKEGGIQPQHF. CDR3 coding DNA: TGTGCCAGCAAGGAGGGAGGAATACAGCCCCAGCATTTT.

The chain uses TRBV28 and TRBJ1-6, with 7 bases identical to TRBD1. Per the germline V gene, CDR1 is MDHEN and CDR2 is SYDVKM. The J segment lost 5 bases and the V segment lost 5 bases, leaving 15 bases of the junction unmatched. This CDR3 spans 18 amino acids. The CDR3 DNA reads as TGTGCCAGCAGTACCCCCGGACAGGCCAAGAGAGATAATTCACCCCTCCACTTT. Residues: CASSTPGQAKRDNSPLHF.